Given below is one T cell receptor (beta chain) in context. The antigen is unknown. With 0 bases removed from V and 2 bases from J, the gap between germline ends came to 8 bases. This CDR3 has 14 residues. CDR1 and CDR2 from the germline V gene are SGHNT and YYREEE (reference sequence). The table came from immunoSEQ multiplex PCR; TCRdb's copy has only in-frame clones and leaves some out. The sample lists approximately 60,000 clones; around 84% were seen once. This sample was included in a study of OX40 agonist ivuxolimab in advanced cancers. General observations from the study: CD4+ and CD8+ blood T cells expanded clonally by week 6 at 0.1 to 3.0 mg/kg.

The V call is TRBV5-4, the J call TRBJ2-5; D is undetermined. The TCR sequence derives from an adult with an advanced solid tumor such as melanoma, head and neck, liver or kidney cancer. The sample here was CD4+ or CD8+ T cells sorted from blood, taken in a trial of the OX40 agonist ivuxolimab. CDR3 protein: CASSLGLPQETQYF. In nucleotides, the CDR3 is TGTGCCAGCAGCTTGGGACTCCCTCAAGAGACCCAGTACTTC.